This TCR beta chain emerged from a study of blood T cell repertoires in COVID-19. Study at large: Donors in the United States, Italy and Spain gave samples during acute or convalescent COVID-19. Sources were T cells, B-cell-depleted T cells, or PBMCs; the material itself was cDNA or gDNA.

Per the study methods: Scientists estimated how many nucleated cells there were by amplifying reference gene primers. This table comes from immunoSEQ multiplex PCR, and its TCRdb copy is limited to in-frame clones, with some not included. For V, J and clone size, that table is used; D and trimming come from the DNA. The top ten hold around 2.3% of the sample, which has 40,000 to 45,000 clones, roughly 90% seen once. V lost 1 base to trimming and J lost 3 bases, with 13 bases between them. Germline CDR1 SEHNR, CDR2 FQNEAQ (reference sequence). This CDR3 region has 15 residues. The receptor's source is a human donor in a cohort sampled during active COVID-19. Material for sequencing was peripheral blood. V and J are TRBV7-9 and TRBJ2-7; D is uncertain. The CDR3 spells CASSLGSGGFYEQYF. For the CDR3, the DNA is TGTGCCAGCAGCTTAGGGTCAGGTGGGTTCTACGAGCAGTACTTC.